A selection of T cell receptor beta chains follows, all from one sample in a study of persistence of HIV-infected CD4 T cells. Libraries were prepared by immunoSEQ multiplex PCR; TCRdb keeps only in-frame clonotypes and omits some of them. The sample yields roughly 17,000 clones, 65% seen once. Antigen specificity for these receptors is unknown. Sample: CD4+ T cells sorted from PBMCs after approximately 20-hour stimulation, taken from a patient who received antiretroviral therapy. The receptors originated from an adult woman with HIV who was CMV-seropositive. The CDR3 runs from the conserved cysteine through the conserved F or W. The D gene is left open where the match is weak. The listing skips clone size in some rows; elsewhere it reads once, few, many or a size class.

d_call,clone_size,j_call,v_call,cdr3_nt,cdr3_aa
TRBD1,-,TRBJ2-5,TRBV19,TGTGCCAGTAAGGCGGACAGGGGTAAAGAGACCCAGTACTTC,CASKADRGKETQYF
-,-,TRBJ1-5,TRBV5-1,TGCGCCAGCAGCTTGGATGCGGGGCTGAATCAGCCCCAGCATTTT,CASSLDAGLNQPQHF
-,-,TRBJ1-2,TRBV19,TGTGCCAGTAGGACACCGTATGGCTACACCTTC,CASRTPYGYTF
TRBD2,-,TRBJ2-3,TRBV14,TGTGCCAGCAGCCATCCCCGGGGGGGCGTAGATACGCAGTATTTT,CASSHPRGGVDTQYF
TRBD1,-,TRBJ2-7,TRBV19,TGTGCCAGTAGTGACAGGGGCGAGCAGTACTTC,CASSDRGEQYF
-,-,TRBJ2-5,TRBV15,TGTGCCACCAGCAGAGATCGGGTTATGGAGACCCAGTACTTC,CATSRDRVMETQYF
TRBD2,-,TRBJ2-5,TRBV19,TGTGCCAGTAGTATTCGTTCTAGCGGGGGACAAGAGACCCAGTACTTC,CASSIRSSGGQETQYF
-,few,TRBJ2-3,TRBV7-9,TGTGCCAGCAGCCTCCTCCCGACAGCGGTAGGGGTAGGGGATACGCAGTATTTT,CASSLLPTAVGVGDTQYF
TRBD1,-,TRBJ2-1,TRBV2,TGTGCCAGCAGTGTAACAGGGGGTGGGTTCAATGAGCAGTTCTTC,CASSVTGGGFNEQFF
TRBD1,-,TRBJ2-3,TRBV5-1,TGCGCCAGCAGCCGTCAAGGGACAGGCAGCACAGATACGCAGTATTTT,CASSRQGTGSTDTQYF
TRBD1,medium-sized,TRBJ1-1,TRBV3-1/TRBV3-2,TGTGCCAGCAGCCCACAGGGGTATCGCACTGAAGCTTTCTTT,CASSPQGYRTEAFF
-,-,TRBJ1-5,TRBV5-8,TGTGCCAGCAGCTCCCTTGGACCCCAGCATTTT,CASSSLGPQHF
-,few,TRBJ1-5,TRBV3-1/TRBV3-2,TGTGCCAGCAGCAAAGGGGGGCAGAATCAGCCCCAGCATTTT,CASSKGGQNQPQHF
-,once,TRBJ1-6,TRBV13,TGTGCCAGCAGCTTACTGGACAGTCGAGGTAATTCACCCCTCCACTTT,CASSLLDSRGNSPLHF
-,-,TRBJ2-1,TRBV7-9,TGTGCCAGCAGCTTATGGCGAGGGGCAGACAGGGAGCAGTTCTTC,CASSLWRGADREQFF
-,-,TRBJ1-1,TRBV5-4,TGTGCCAGCAGCCCGGACGCGCGAAAGAACACTGAAGCTTTCTTT,CASSPDARKNTEAFF
-,-,TRBJ1-4,TRBV4-1,TGCGCCAGCAGCCAAGAACGCCCGATGAGGGGGAGATATGGGTCAGCTAATGAAAAACTGTTTTTT,CASSQERPMRGRYGSANEKLFF
TRBD1,-,TRBJ2-1,TRBV5-1,TGCGCCAGCAGCTTGACCATTACAGGGGGCTCCTACAATGAGCAGTTCTTC,CASSLTITGGSYNEQFF
-,-,TRBJ1-5,TRBV19,TGTGCCAGTAGTATGGACAGAAATAGCAATCAGCCCCAGCATTTT,CASSMDRNSNQPQHF
-,-,TRBJ1-6,TRBV9,TGTGCCAGCACAGGGACGGATAATTCACCCCTCCACTTT,CASTGTDNSPLHF
TRBD1,-,TRBJ2-4,TRBV6-5,TGTGCCAGCAGTTACGACCTGGGACAGGGCATTCAGTACTTC,CASSYDLGQGIQYF
TRBD2,-,TRBJ2-4,TRBV29-1,TGCAGCGTTGGGCCGGGAGGCAAGGACATTCAGTACTTC,CSVGPGGKDIQYF
-,-,TRBJ1-6,TRBV2,TGTGCCAGCAGTGTCAGCCACGGGAACTCACCCCTCCACTTT,CASSVSHGNSPLHF
-,-,TRBJ2-5,TRBV5-5,TGTGCCAGCAGCTTGGTTGGGGGCGCATGGGAGACCCAGTACTTC,CASSLVGGAWETQYF
-,-,TRBJ1-1,TRBV2,TGTGCCAGCGCCCGAGGGGCGTTAGGATTATTGTGGGCTTTCTTT,CASARGALGLLWAFF
-,-,TRBJ2-6,TRBV19,TGTGCCAGTACCGCTGCAGGGTCTGGGGCCAACGTCCTGACTTTC,CASTAAGSGANVLTF
TRBD1,-,TRBJ1-2,TRBV5-1,TGCGCCAGCAGCTTGGAGGGACAGGGGGGCTCTGCGTACACCTTC,CASSLEGQGGSAYTF
TRBD1,-,TRBJ1-5,TRBV2,TGTGCCAGCACAAGGGACAGGAATCAGCCCCAGCATTTT,CASTRDRNQPQHF
-,-,TRBJ2-2,TRBV5-4,TGTGCCAGCAGCTCACAGGGACACGCGAACACCGGGGAGCTGTTTTTT,CASSSQGHANTGELFF
-,-,TRBJ1-5,TRBV19,TGTGCCAGTACCCAGGGAGGGGTAAGCAATCAGCCCCAGCATTTT,CASTQGGVSNQPQHF
-,few,TRBJ1-5,TRBV3-1/TRBV3-2,TGTGCCAGCAGCCACCGGGGCGGCAATCAGCCCCAGCATTTT,CASSHRGGNQPQHF
-,-,TRBJ2-3,TRBV9,TGTGCCAGCAGCGTACCTCCAGATACGCAGTATTTT,CASSVPPDTQYF
-,-,TRBJ1-3,TRBV28,TGTGCCAGCAGTCACGAATCTGGAAACACCATATATTTT,CASSHESGNTIYF
-,-,TRBJ1-1,TRBV5-4,TGTGCCAGCAGCTTGGGAGGGCCCTTTGGAGGTCTAAGCACTGAAGCTTTCTTT,CASSLGGPFGGLSTEAFF
TRBD2,few,TRBJ2-1,TRBV6-5,TGTGCCAGCAGATGGACTAGCGGGGTCTACAATGAGCAGTTCTTC,CASRWTSGVYNEQFF